This T cell receptor beta chain came from a study of blood T cell repertoires in COVID-19. Here immunoSEQ multiplex PCR was the method, and the copy in TCRdb shows in-frame clones only, minus some. The profile covers 60,000 to 85,000 clones, with about 90% appearing a single time and roughly 3.2% taken by the ten largest. Germline-derived CDR1 and CDR2 are MGHRA and YSYEKL. CDR3 length: 16 residues. V lost 2 bases to trimming and J lost 5 bases, with 17 bases between them. V gene TRBV4-1 combines with J gene TRBJ2-3, with a weak D call TRBD2 (6 bases). The sequenced sample consisted of peripheral blood. This clonotype was sampled from a woman between 45 and 65 years old with COVID-19, enrolled during active disease. CDR3 coding DNA: TGCGCCAGCAGCCAATTAAGAAGCGGGCCTGGAGATACGCAGTATTTT. Amino acids: CASSQLRSGPGDTQYF.